This TCR beta chain was documented in a study of shared clonotypes between healthy human individuals. A remark on this clone: Its specificity is unknown.

Germline V CDR1 and CDR2: LNHDA, SQIVND (reference sequence). This CDR3 spans 15 amino acids. Trimming left V 1 base short and J 7 bases short, with 14 bases between. Broader study findings: Clonotypes shared by all four donors outscored non-shared clonotypes in generation probability.

The repertoire was sequenced with immunoSEQ multiplex PCR; TCRdb's copy has only in-frame clones and lacks some. The sample lists millions of clones, around nine tenths occurring once. Input material: naive CD4+ T cells sorted from blood. Subset noted: CD45RA+ positively selected. The sequence derives from a man aged 18 to 30 in good health. The rearrangement uses TRBV19 and TRBJ1-5, with a weak D call TRBD1 (5 bases). The CDR3 coding sequence is TGTGCCAGTAGTATAGGAGGGGCCTGGAGGCAGCCCCAGCATTTT. Protein: CASSIGGAWRQPQHF.